This TCR beta chain appears in the sequencing data of a study of control samples from healthy donors and cancer patients. V shed 4 bases and J shed 0 bases, with 25 bases lying between them. The CDR3 is 19 amino acids. Looked up from germline, CDR1 is SGHTS and CDR2 is YDEGEE. Sequencing used immunoSEQ multiplex PCR; TCRdb keeps in-frame clones, though not all of them. The table has under 150,000 clones, 80% to 90% seen once. This clone was recorded once. V is TRBV5-8 and J is TRBJ1-2; possible D gene TRBD1, 5 bases. The sequencing input was PBMCs. The receptor's source is a woman between 45 and 60 years old with colorectal cancer. This CDR3 is CASSPGLRQRTPSNYGYTF. The CDR3 DNA reads as TGTGCCAGCAGCCCCGGTCTGCGACAGCGAACGCCCTCTAACTATGGCTACACCTTC.